The 21 T cell receptor beta chains listed next were all sequenced from one sample in a study of CD8 T cells in ankylosing spondylitis. TCRdb passed the 5' RACE reads through MiXCR, listing each CDR3 protein once. The table shows some 290,000 distinct CDR3 sequences, with 20% occurring only once. The sequenced sample consisted of blood, either unsorted or a sorted T cell fraction (not recorded which). Every receptor here comes from a male donor with ankylosing spondylitis or in good health (not recorded which).

This chain links TRBV6-1 with TRBJ2-1; D is unclear. The V gene's germline CDR1 is MNHNS and CDR2 SASEGT. The germline V and J ends were trimmed by 1 base and 4 bases, with 11 bases remaining between them. The CDR3 extends over 15 amino acids. For the CDR3, the DNA is TGTGCCAGCAGTGAAGAAGAGCGATCGTACAATGAGCAGTTCTTC. Translated: CASSEEERSYNEQFF.

The V gene is TRBV3-1, the J gene TRBJ1-5, with unresolved D. This CDR3 region has 13 residues. Trimming removed 4 bases from V and 10 bases from J, with 14 bases in between. Germline-derived CDR1 and CDR2 are LGHDT and YNNKEL (reference sequence). CDR3 amino acids: CASSPGLLSPQHF. The CDR3, as DNA: TGTGCCAGCAGCCCCGGTCTTCTCAGCCCCCAGCATTTT.

This chain joins TRBV5-1 and TRBJ1-2; maybe TRBD1 (5 bases). Germline V gives CDR1 SGHRS, CDR2 YFSETQ. V was cut by 2 bases and J by 4 bases, with 12 bases left in between. The CDR3 runs 14 residues. The CDR3 spells CASSLQDLAYGYTF. The CDR3 nucleotides are TGCGCCAGCAGCTTACAGGACCTCGCCTATGGCTACACCTTC.

The chain combines TRBV7-8 with TRBJ2-1; 8 nucleotides agree with TRBD2. Looked up from germline, CDR1 is SGHVS and CDR2 is FQNEAQ. This CDR3 spans 17 amino acids. The J segment lost 5 bases and the V segment lost 5 bases, leaving 14 bases of the junction unmatched. The CDR3 DNA is TGTGCCAGCAGCCCCCCTAACCGCGGGAGGCTAGACAATGAGCAGTTCTTC. Translation gives CASSPPNRGRLDNEQFF.

This clonotype was detected only a few times. The chain joins TRBV27 to TRBJ2-2; 7 positions agree with TRBD2. V trimming: 1 base; J trimming: 0 bases; junction bases outside the gene matches: 2. This CDR3 is built from 16 residues. Per germline, CDR1 MNHEY and CDR2 SMNVEV (reference sequence). In DNA form, the CDR3 reads TGTGCCAGCAGTTTATGGGGGGGAACGAACACCGGGGAGCTGTTTTTT. This translates into CASSLWGGTNTGELFF.

Only a few counts were recorded for this clonotype. The rearrangement links TRBV20-1 to TRBJ2-2, with 11 bases fitting TRBD2. The CDR3 loop spans 15 amino acids. J gave up 2 bases and V 5 bases, and 4 bases lay outside the gene matches. Germline V gene lookup returns CDR1 DFQATT and CDR2 SNEGSKA (reference sequence). CDR3 residues: CSAPTSGSNTGELFF. For the CDR3, the DNA is TGCAGTGCTCCTACTAGCGGGAGTAACACCGGGGAGCTGTTTTTT.

This clonotype occurred many times. The gene calls are TRBV12-3 or TRBV12-4 and TRBJ2-5; 8 bases map to TRBD2. CDR3 length equals 13 residues. V trimming: 8 bases; J trimming: 4 bases; junction bases outside the gene matches: 6. CDR3 nucleotides: TGTGCCAGCCGCGCGGGAGGAAGAGAGACCCAGTACTTC. Its translation: CASRAGGRETQYF.

This chain uses TRBV12-3 or TRBV12-4 with TRBJ2-7; tentatively, D is TRBD1 or TRBD2 (6 bases each). This CDR3 has 13 residues. Trimming pared 3 bases from V and 3 bases from J, leaving 9 bases between. CDR3 coding DNA: TGTGCCAGCAGTTTGGGGGGACACTACGAGCAGTACGTC. Amino acid sequence: CASSLGGHYEQYV.

At least ten counts were recorded for this clonotype. This chain links TRBV19 with TRBJ2-4; D possibly corresponds to TRBD1 (5 bases). The CDR3 has 11 residues. Germline CDR1 is LNHDA and CDR2 is SQIVND (reference sequence). V was clipped by 8 bases and J by 7 bases, with 9 bases between them. The CDR3 here is CASGYRNIQYF. CDR3 DNA sequence: TGTGCCAGTGGTTACAGGAACATTCAGTACTTC.

The chain uses TRBV5-6 and TRBJ2-1; TRBD2 is a possible D gene (9 bases). The CDR3 consists of 21 residues. Germline V gene lookup returns CDR1 SGHDT and CDR2 YYEEEE. V lost 4 bases, J lost 8 bases, and 37 bases lay in between. The CDR3 nucleotides are TGTGCCAGCAGCCCGCGTGTGTGGGACAGGCTAGCTAGCGGGAATCGGTATGAGCAGTTCTTC. It specifies CASSPRVWDRLASGNRYEQFF. The whole variable domain, remainder taken from reference TRBV5-6 and TRBJ2-1, is DAGVTQSPTHLIKTRGQQVTLRCSPKSGHDTVSWYQQALGQGPQFIFQYYEEEERQRGNFPDRFSGHQFPNYSSELNVNALLLGDSALYLCASSPRVWDRLASGNRYEQFFGPGTRLTVL.

This clonotype was seen only a few times. This sequence joins TRBV5-1 and TRBJ2-1; 16 nucleotides align to TRBD2. Trimming took 4 bases from V and 9 from J; bases not matched to a gene: 7. Germline V lookup: CDR1 SGHRS, CDR2 YFSETQ. The CDR3 covers 16 residues. CDR3 sequence (DNA): TGCGCCAGCAGCACGGGACTAGCGGGAGGGCCGCTTGAGCAGTTCTTC. Translating it yields CASSTGLAGGPLEQFF.

This clonotype was detected many times. The V call is TRBV28, the J call TRBJ1-1, with D maybe TRBD1 (5 bases). The CDR3 contains 16 residues. Trimming stripped 1 base from V and 1 base from J, with 13 bases between. CDR1 and CDR2 from the germline V gene are MDHEN and SYDVKM. CDR3 in amino acids: CASSLSGQGTNTEAFF. The DNA of the CDR3 is TGTGCCAGCAGTTTATCCGGCCAGGGCACGAACACTGAAGCTTTCTTT.

J is TRBJ1-1 and V is TRBV6-1; 7 bases match TRBD1. This CDR3 has 15 amino acids. V lost 6 bases, J lost 3 bases, and 10 bases stayed unmatched. CDR1 and CDR2 (germline): MNHNS, SASEGT. The CDR3 coding sequence is TGTGCCAGCAGCTCAGACAGGGTAGGGGACACTGAAGCTTTCTTT. This sequence encodes CASSSDRVGDTEAFF.

This chain joins TRBV7-6 and TRBJ1-5; D uncertain. This CDR3 region has 15 residues. CDR1 SGHVS and CDR2 FNYEAQ come from the germline V gene. Trimming left V 2 bases short and J 3 bases short, with 11 bases between. CDR3 nucleotides: TGTGCCAGCAGCTTAACTGCGGCGTTCAATCAGCCCCAGCATTTT. Residues: CASSLTAAFNQPQHF.

J is TRBJ2-7 and V is TRBV5-1, with D perhaps given as TRBD1 or TRBD2 (6 bases each). Trimming took off 1 base at V and 6 bases at J, with 17 bases between the two ends. There are 15 residues in the CDR3. Looked up from germline, CDR1 is SGHRS and CDR2 is YFSETQ. CDR3 nucleotide sequence: TGCGCCAGCAGCTTGAATGGGGGGCCTGGCCCCGAGCAGTACGTC. Translating it yields CASSLNGGPGPEQYV.

This sequence joins TRBV21-1 and TRBJ1-5; whether TRBD1, the table's D call, matches the DNA was not checked. TRBV21-1 has pseudogene status. The CDR3 runs 18 residues. The CDR3 DNA is TGTGCCAGCAGCGAACCGGGACAGGGCCGATATAGCAATCAGCCCCAGCATTTT. The encoded protein is CASSEPGQGRYSNQPQHF.

This chain joins TRBV6-2 or TRBV6-3 and TRBJ2-7; D might be TRBD1 or TRBD2, each matching 6 bases. Germline V gene sequence: CDR1 MNHEY, CDR2 SVGEGT. CDR3 length equals 15 residues. Trimming shortened V by 5 bases and J by 4 bases, and 18 bases separated the two germline ends. This CDR3 reads CASSARGPGTYEQYV. The CDR3 region has the DNA TGTGCCAGCAGTGCCCGGGGGCCAGGAACTTACGAGCAGTACGTC.

V and J are TRBV12-3 or TRBV12-4 and TRBJ2-2; perhaps TRBD2 as D (6 bases). The CDR3 totals 13 residues. The germline V and J ends were trimmed by 3 bases and 8 bases, with 10 bases remaining between them. The CDR3 spells CASSFGAGGELFF. In DNA, the CDR3 is TGTGCCAGCAGTTTCGGCGCGGGAGGGGAGCTGTTTTTT.

The V and J genes are TRBV11-2 and TRBJ2-1; 16 bases are shared with TRBD2. V shed 6 bases and J 4 bases; nucleotides not matched to a gene: 12. The CDR3 sequence is 19 residues long. Germline V gives CDR1 SGHAT, CDR2 FQNNGV. CDR3 loop: CASRPPGLAGGPMYNEQFF. DNA for the CDR3: TGTGCCAGCAGACCCCCGGGACTAGCGGGAGGGCCTATGTACAATGAGCAGTTCTTC.

This clonotype was counted between two and nine times. The V gene is TRBV27, the J gene TRBJ2-1; 12 bases align to TRBD1. CDR1 is MNHEY and CDR2 is SMNVEV in the germline V gene (reference sequence). The CDR3 spans 16 residues. V lost 1 base, J lost 7 bases, and 5 bases stayed unmatched. The CDR3 is CASSLYWDRGPNEQFF. CDR3 nucleotide sequence: TGTGCCAGCAGTTTATATTGGGACAGGGGGCCAAATGAGCAGTTCTTC.

This clonotype was counted a few times. The chain links TRBV18 to TRBJ2-3; D remains ambiguous. This CDR3 spans 16 amino acids. Germline V gene lookup returns CDR1 KGHSH and CDR2 LQKENI. Trimming cost V 1 base and J 0 bases, with 11 bases left between them. CDR3: CASSPLVTTSTDTQYF. The CDR3 DNA sequence: TGTGCCAGCTCACCACTGGTGACCACGAGCACAGATACGCAGTATTTT.